The T cell receptor beta chain described here comes from a study of ipilimumab plus nivolumab after autologous stem cell transplantation. Study as a whole: Typical patient got roughly 5 ipilimumab doses and about eight nivolumab doses (median). Findings and limits, study-wide: The authors say TCR, Treg and microbiome findings warrant further study.

Through week 26, nivolumab 3 mg/kg IV was given weeks 1, 4, 7, 10, then biweekly. This clone was detected a few times. Its antigen is still unknown. Sequenced by immunoSEQ multiplex PCR; TCRdb stores in-frame clones only, minus some. The table includes approximately 80,000 clones, 65% to 85% detected once. The receptor comes from a male donor with diffuse large B-cell lymphoma. The specimen was PBMCs, collected in a trial of ipilimumab plus nivolumab as post-transplant consolidation.

The CDR3 protein is CASSSQRQETQYF. The CDR3 nucleotides read TGTGCCAGCAGCTCTCAGCGTCAAGAGACCCAGTACTTC. The chain couples TRBV7-2 to TRBJ2-5, with D unclear. The CDR3 sequence is 13 residues long. The V gene lost 4 bases and the J gene lost 2 bases, with 8 bases spanning the gap. Germline loops: CDR1 SGHTA, CDR2 FQGNSA.